What follows are 14 T cell receptor beta chains derived from one specimen sequenced in a study of post-analysis software for immune sequencing data. These TCRs' antigens remain unknown. Findings of the study overall: Four to six TRBV segments appeared more often in patients than in controls, and TRBV5-6, TRBV5-1 and TRBV20-1 were among these.

cDNA libraries of TCR beta carried unique molecular identifiers. TCRdb redid the calling of the PCR reads with MiXCR, one entry per CDR3 protein. Among about 430,000 distinct CDR3 sequences listed, 39% were seen once. Source material: blood. The receptors come from a girl aged 2-10 years with multiple sclerosis.

This chain links TRBV29-1 with TRBJ1-5, with a possible D match to TRBD1 (6 bases). V shed 6 bases and J shed 6 bases, with 12 bases lying between them. Germline values: CDR1 SQVTM, CDR2 ANQGSEA. The CDR3 totals 12 residues. In DNA, the CDR3 is TGCAGCGTGAGGACAGCAGGTCAGCCCCAGCATTTT. Amino acids: CSVRTAGQPQHF. Combining the CDR3 with reference TRBV29-1 and TRBJ1-5 gives the whole variable domain SAVISQKPSRDICQRGTSLTIQCQVDSQVTMMFWYRQQPGQSLTLIATANQGSEATYESGFVIDKFPISRPNLTFSTLTVSNMSPEDSSIYLCSVRTAGQPQHFGDGTRLSIL.

The genes are TRBV20-1 and TRBJ2-7, with 7 bases that match TRBD2. The germline V gene has CDR1 DFQATT and CDR2 SNEGSKA (reference sequence). The CDR3 consists of 14 residues. With 3 bases clipped from V and 1 base from J, the junction kept 6 bases outside the gene matches. CDR3 in DNA: TGCAGTGCTAGCGGGAGGATGAGGTCCTACGAGCAGTACTTC. Translating it yields CSASGRMRSYEQYF.

V is TRBV10-3 and J is TRBJ2-5; the match to TRBD2 covers 10 bases. After removal of 4 bases from V and 6 bases from J, the junction contained 14 bases not matched to a gene. The germline gives CDR1 ENHRY, CDR2 SYGVKD. The CDR3 covers 17 residues. CDR3 loop: CAISVVPSGSGWKTQYF. The DNA for the CDR3 is TGTGCCATCAGTGTCGTCCCTAGCGGGAGTGGCTGGAAGACCCAGTACTTC.

The chain is built from TRBV6-6 and TRBJ2-3, with 7 bases aligning to TRBD2. CDR1 and CDR2 from the germline V gene are MNHNY and SVGAGI (reference sequence). The CDR3 consists of 16 residues. With 3 bases clipped from V and 3 bases from J, the junction kept 9 bases outside the gene matches. CDR3 protein: CASSYGGDSGTDTQYF. Here the CDR3 DNA reads TGTGCCAGCAGTTATGGTGGGGATAGCGGGACAGATACGCAGTATTTT.

This clonotype was seen a few times. The chain is built from TRBV12-3 or TRBV12-4 and TRBJ2-6; TRBD2 might be the D (6 bases). Trimming took 7 bases from V and 2 from J, leaving 12 bases between them. The CDR3 length is 15 residues. In nucleotides, the CDR3 is TGTGCCAGCAAGAACCGGGGGACTGGGGCCAACGTCCTGACTTTC. It specifies CASKNRGTGANVLTF.

This rearrangement joins TRBV29-1 to TRBJ2-1; 9 bases fit TRBD2. CDR1 and CDR2 from the germline V gene are SQVTM and ANQGSEA. The CDR3 is 13 amino acids. V was clipped by 5 bases and J by 7 bases; unmatched bases: 6. CDR3 nucleotides: TGCAGCGTTCTCAGCGGGGGGAGTAATGAGCAGTTCTTC. This translates into CSVLSGGSNEQFF.

With regard to this clonotype: Germline is not matched at one junction end, which may reflect a read error. V gene TRBV28 combines with J gene TRBJ2-7; D call uncertain. CDR1 is MDHEN and CDR2 is SYDVKM in the germline V gene. CDR3 length: 12 amino acids. CDR3 protein: CACRDGSYEQYF. CDR3 bases: TGTGCCTGCAGAGACGGTTCCTACGAGCAGTACTTC.

Points on this clonotype: The junction differs from germline at one of its ends, possibly a read error. This chain uses TRBV7-8 with TRBJ2-7; 11 nucleotides line up with TRBD1. Germline loops: CDR1 SGHVS, CDR2 FQNEAQ. This CDR3 region has 16 residues. The CDR3 sequence: CASSATRDRGFNEQDF. In DNA, the CDR3 is TGTGCCAGCAGCGCAACCCGGGACAGGGGGTTCAACGAGCAGGACTTC.

V usage is TRBV9 and J usage is TRBJ1-2, with D possibly matching TRBD1 (6 bases). Per germline, CDR1 SGDLS and CDR2 YYNGEE. V was pared by 0 bases and J by 4 bases, with 13 bases between. This CDR3 is 15 amino acids long. DNA of the CDR3: TGTGCCAGCAGCGTAGACCCCCAGGGGACCTATGGCTACACCTTC. It yields the protein CASSVDPQGTYGYTF.

This clonotype was observed a handful of times. The chain has TRBV10-3 and TRBJ2-7; TRBD1 aligns across 10 bases. Looked up from germline, CDR1 is ENHRY and CDR2 is SYGVKD. This CDR3 comprises 18 residues. J gave up 4 bases and V 11 bases, and 23 bases lay outside the gene matches. The CDR3 DNA sequence: TGTGCCGCCGGGACCAGCCTGCTCCGGGACAGGGGTTTGTACGAGCAGTACTTC. Amino acids: CAAGTSLLRDRGLYEQYF.

There are a few counts of this clonotype. The J gene is TRBJ2-5, the V gene TRBV7-9; 12 nucleotides match TRBD2. Near its end, the DNA agrees better with TRBJ2-7, so the J call may be wrong. Germline V gene data show CDR1 as SEHNR and CDR2 as FQNEAQ (reference sequence). The CDR3 runs to 14 residues. The CDR3 region is CASSWTSGNNEQYF. CDR3 DNA: TGTGCCAGCAGCTGGACTAGCGGGAATAACGAGCAGTACTTC.

The chain recombines TRBV7-9 with TRBJ2-1; D might be TRBD2 (7 bases). CDR1 and CDR2 (germline): SEHNR, FQNEAQ (reference sequence). The CDR3 consists of 13 residues. Trimming took 9 bases from V and 0 from J, leaving 9 bases between them. The CDR3 DNA is TGTGCCAGGGGGGGGCTCTCCTACAATGAGCAGTTCTTC. Its translation is CARGGLSYNEQFF.

The CDR3 bases are TGCAGTGCCAGGGGGACGTCCGAGGTCAATGAGCAGTTCTTC. Its translation: CSARGTSEVNEQFF. V and J are TRBV20-1 and TRBJ2-1; 7 positions agree with TRBD1. This CDR3 has 14 residues. Germline assignment: CDR1 DFQATT and CDR2 SNEGSKA (reference sequence). Unmatched junction bases numbered 11, after V lost 6 bases and J lost 6 bases.

This clonotype was detected a few times. The chain joins TRBV20-1 to TRBJ1-5; D remains unclear. The CDR3 length is 14 residues. V lost 5 bases to trimming and J lost 5 bases, with 16 bases between them. Germline CDR1 and CDR2: DFQATT and SNEGSKA (reference sequence). Here the CDR3 DNA reads TGCAGTGCTCGCGACCTTAACTTCTATCAGCCCCAGCATTTT. Amino acid sequence: CSARDLNFYQPQHF.